The rows below give T cell receptor beta chains drawn from one sample of a study of identical twins. Each CDR3 protein gets one entry after TCRdb re-called the 5' RACE reads with MiXCR. The sample shows roughly 540,000 distinct CDR3 sequences, approximately 22% of them seen only once. Separately, the same data were catalogued under a study of T cells expressing NK-cell markers.

The sequenced sample consisted of CD4+ T cells sorted from blood. The receptors derive from a woman aged 18-29 years in good health. Each CDR3 is given with its conserved first and last residue. Each record gives: D gene, V gene, J gene, clone size, CDR3 protein, CDR3 DNA. D genes are given only for firm matches. Some rows mark clone size as missing; the rest say once, few, many or name a class of expanded clone.

TRBD1	TRBV3-1	TRBJ2-2	few	CASRPQGAGTGELFF	TGTGCCAGCAGGCCACAGGGGGCGGGGACCGGGGAGCTGTTTTTT
NA	TRBV5-6	TRBJ1-2	NA	CASSLVVGSGYTF	TGTGCCAGCAGCTTGGTTGTTGGTTCTGGCTACACCTTC
TRBD1	TRBV6-1	TRBJ1-5	NA	CASSQMKGQGAQGNQPQHF	TGTGCCAGCAGTCAAATGAAGGGACAGGGGGCACAGGGCAATCAGCCCCAGCATTTT
NA	TRBV6-6	TRBJ1-2	NA	CASSTTRGDGYTF	TGTGCCAGCAGTACCACCAGGGGAGATGGCTACACCTTC
TRBD1	TRBV29-1	TRBJ1-2	many	CSVGGQGAELYGYTF	TGCAGCGTCGGCGGGCAGGGGGCGGAACTCTATGGCTACACCTTC
TRBD2	TRBV11-1	TRBJ2-3	NA	CASSLGSSGSSYTDTQYF	TGTGCCAGCAGCTTAGGTTCTAGCGGGAGCTCCTACACAGATACGCAGTATTTT
TRBD1	TRBV20-1	TRBJ1-2	once	CSARNSGTDGYTF	TGCAGTGCTCGCAACTCCGGGACAGATGGCTACACCTTC
NA	TRBV9	TRBJ1-1	NA	CASSPHAGKNTEAFF	TGTGCCAGCAGCCCCCACGCGGGCAAGAACACTGAAGCTTTCTTT
NA	TRBV19	TRBJ2-2	NA	CASSIVTQNTGELFF	TGTGCCAGTAGTATAGTTACTCAGAACACCGGGGAGCTGTTTTTT
NA	TRBV10-3	TRBJ2-3	NA	CAISEGTANNWGLHTDTQYF	TGTGCCATCAGTGAGGGAACAGCCAACAATTGGGGACTCCACACAGATACGCAGTATTTT
TRBD1	TRBV20-1	TRBJ2-1	NA	CSAGQGLFDNEQFF	TGCAGTGCGGGACAGGGGCTCTTTGACAATGAGCAGTTCTTC
NA	TRBV29-1	TRBJ2-1	few	CSVEGTNNEQFF	TGCAGCGTTGAAGGGACAAACAATGAGCAGTTCTTC
NA	TRBV27	TRBJ1-6	few	CASRDSGPLHF	TGTGCCAGCCGAGATAGTGGGCCCCTCCACTTT
NA	TRBV12-3/TRBV12-4	TRBJ2-7	NA	CASSWDPGEQYF	TGTGCCAGCAGTTGGGACCCAGGCGAGCAGTACTTC
NA	TRBV20-1	TRBJ2-3	NA	CSASNAGYSTDTQYF	TGCAGTGCTAGTAATGCGGGGTACAGCACAGATACGCAGTATTTT
TRBD2	TRBV11-2	TRBJ2-1	many	CASSLRFRLAGKNNEQFF	TGTGCCAGCAGCTTGAGATTTAGACTAGCGGGGAAAAACAATGAGCAGTTCTTC
NA	TRBV12-3/TRBV12-4	TRBJ2-7	few	CASSLGPRGPGREQYF	TGTGCCAGCAGTTTAGGGCCGCGGGGGCCGGGTCGGGAGCAGTACTTC
TRBD2	TRBV11-2	TRBJ2-1	few	CASSPTSGSIYNEQFF	TGTGCCAGCAGCCCCACTAGCGGGAGTATTTACAATGAGCAGTTCTTC
NA	TRBV19	TRBJ1-4	NA	CASSNRAAGSEKLFF	TGTGCCAGTAGCAACCGGGCCGCTGGGAGTGAAAAACTGTTTTTT
TRBD1	TRBV25-1	TRBJ2-5	NA	CASSEGSRGQVIQETQYF	TGTGCCAGCAGTGAAGGGTCCAGGGGGCAAGTAATCCAAGAGACCCAGTACTTC
TRBD1	TRBV29-1	TRBJ2-7	many	CSVEGGTGRGNEQYF	TGCAGCGTCGAAGGTGGGACAGGGAGGGGAAACGAGCAGTACTTC
NA	TRBV5-1	TRBJ2-7	NA	CASSLTSLGEQYF	TGCGCCAGCAGTTTGACTAGTCTGGGCGAGCAGTACTTC
TRBD2	TRBV20-1	TRBJ2-7	few	CSARIAGVYEQYF	TGCAGTGCTAGGATAGCGGGAGTCTACGAGCAGTACTTC
NA	TRBV4-3	TRBJ2-1	NA	CASSQEDSTYYNEQFF	TGCGCCAGCAGCCAAGAAGACAGCACGTACTACAATGAGCAGTTCTTC
TRBD1	TRBV20-1	TRBJ1-5	NA	CSAWRDRDRGQKQPQHF	TGCAGTGCCTGGAGGGATCGCGACAGGGGGCAGAAGCAGCCCCAGCATTTT
TRBD1	TRBV10-3	TRBJ1-6	NA	CAISDWDRGSPLHF	TGTGCCATCAGTGACTGGGACAGGGGCTCACCCCTCCACTTT
NA	TRBV2	TRBJ1-2	NA	CASSEWAPSIYGYTF	TGTGCCAGCAGTGAATGGGCGCCCTCTATCTATGGCTACACCTTC
TRBD2	TRBV20-1	TRBJ2-7	few	CSASRLAGGLDEQYF	TGCAGTGCGAGTCGCTTAGCGGGAGGGCTTGACGAGCAGTACTTC
NA	TRBV15	TRBJ1-2	few	CATSPWDGNYGYTF	TGTGCCACCAGCCCCTGGGACGGAAACTATGGCTACACCTTC
TRBD1	TRBV27	TRBJ2-1	NA	CASSLVGTGSNEQFF	TGTGCCAGCAGTTTAGTGGGGACAGGGAGCAATGAGCAGTTCTTC
NA	TRBV6-1	TRBJ2-7	few	CASSADSSGQYF	TGTGCCAGCAGTGCCGACAGTTCGGGGCAGTACTTC
TRBD1	TRBV12-3/TRBV12-4	TRBJ2-2	few	CASSESTGGVTGELFF	TGTGCCAGCAGTGAGTCGACAGGGGGCGTCACCGGGGAGCTGTTTTTT
NA	TRBV5-1	TRBJ2-6	NA	CASSPDGTRVSNVLTF	TGCGCCAGCAGCCCGGACGGGACAAGGGTTTCCAACGTCCTGACTTTC
NA	TRBV4-2	TRBJ1-1	many	CASSQTTENTEAFF	TGTGCCAGCAGCCAAACGACAGAGAACACTGAAGCTTTCTTT
NA	TRBV20-1	TRBJ2-4	few	CSAREAGPKNIQYF	TGCAGTGCTAGAGAGGCAGGGCCCAAAAACATTCAGTACTTC
TRBD2	TRBV12-3/TRBV12-4	TRBJ2-4	few	CASRPLAGKNIQYF	TGTGCCAGCAGACCCCTAGCGGGAAAAAACATTCAGTACTTC
NA	TRBV20-1	TRBJ1-5	NA	CSARPGGQPQHF	TGCAGTGCTAGACCCGGGGGGCAGCCCCAGCATTTT